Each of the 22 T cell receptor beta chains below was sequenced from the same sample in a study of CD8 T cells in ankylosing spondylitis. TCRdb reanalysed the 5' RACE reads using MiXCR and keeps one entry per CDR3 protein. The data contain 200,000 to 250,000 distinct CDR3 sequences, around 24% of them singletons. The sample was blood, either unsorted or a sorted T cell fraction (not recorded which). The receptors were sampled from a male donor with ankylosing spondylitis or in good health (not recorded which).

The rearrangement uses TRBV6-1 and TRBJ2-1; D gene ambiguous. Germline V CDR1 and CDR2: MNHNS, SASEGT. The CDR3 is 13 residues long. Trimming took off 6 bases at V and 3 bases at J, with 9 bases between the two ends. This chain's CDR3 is CASSPGYYNEQFF. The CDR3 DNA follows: TGTGCCAGCAGCCCCGGATACTACAATGAGCAGTTCTTC.

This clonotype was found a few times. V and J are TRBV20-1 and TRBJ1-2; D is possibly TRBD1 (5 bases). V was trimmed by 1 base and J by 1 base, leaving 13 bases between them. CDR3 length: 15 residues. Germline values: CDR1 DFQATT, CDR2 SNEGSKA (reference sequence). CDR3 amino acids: CSARVLGGINYGYTF. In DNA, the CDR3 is TGCAGTGCTAGAGTCCTGGGGGGGATTAACTATGGCTACACCTTC.

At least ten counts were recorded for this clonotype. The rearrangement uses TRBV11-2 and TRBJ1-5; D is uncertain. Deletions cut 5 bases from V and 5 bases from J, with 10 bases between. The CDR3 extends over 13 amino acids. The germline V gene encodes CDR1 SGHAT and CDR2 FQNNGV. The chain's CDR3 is CASSPALDQPQHF. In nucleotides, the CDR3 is TGTGCCAGCAGCCCCGCCCTGGATCAGCCCCAGCATTTT.

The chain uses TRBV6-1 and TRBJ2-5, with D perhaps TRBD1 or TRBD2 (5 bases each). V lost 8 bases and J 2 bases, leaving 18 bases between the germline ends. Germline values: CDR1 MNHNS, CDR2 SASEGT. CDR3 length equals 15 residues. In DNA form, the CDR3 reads TGTGCCAGCTGGAGACGAGGGGTACAACAAGAGACCCAGTACTTC. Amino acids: CASWRRGVQQETQYF.

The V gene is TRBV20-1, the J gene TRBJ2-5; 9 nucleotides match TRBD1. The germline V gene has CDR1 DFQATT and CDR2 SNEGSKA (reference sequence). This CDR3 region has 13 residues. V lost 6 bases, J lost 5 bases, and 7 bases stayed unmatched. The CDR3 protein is CSAKQGARETQYF. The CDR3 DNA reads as TGCAGTGCAAAACAGGGGGCTCGGGAGACCCAGTACTTC.

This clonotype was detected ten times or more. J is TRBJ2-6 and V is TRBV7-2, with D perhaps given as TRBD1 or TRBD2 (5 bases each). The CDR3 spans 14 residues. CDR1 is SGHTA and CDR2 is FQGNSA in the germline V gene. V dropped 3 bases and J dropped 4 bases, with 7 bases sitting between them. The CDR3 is CASSFGDGANVLTF. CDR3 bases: TGTGCCAGCAGCTTTGGGGACGGGGCCAACGTCCTGACTTTC.

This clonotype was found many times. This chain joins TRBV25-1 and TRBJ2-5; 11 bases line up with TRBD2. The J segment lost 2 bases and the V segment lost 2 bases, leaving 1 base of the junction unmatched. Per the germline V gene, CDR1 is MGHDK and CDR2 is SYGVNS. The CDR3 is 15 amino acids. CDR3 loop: CASSERLAGQETQYF. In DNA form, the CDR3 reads TGTGCCAGCAGTGAACGACTAGCGGGACAAGAGACCCAGTACTTC.

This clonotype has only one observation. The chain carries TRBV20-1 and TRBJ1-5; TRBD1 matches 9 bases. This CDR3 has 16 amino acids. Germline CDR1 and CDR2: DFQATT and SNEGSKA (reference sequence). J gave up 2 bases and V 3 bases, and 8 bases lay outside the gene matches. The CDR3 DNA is TGCAGTGCTAGCGGGACAGGGAATAAGGGCAATCAGCCCCAGCATTTT. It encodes CSASGTGNKGNQPQHF.

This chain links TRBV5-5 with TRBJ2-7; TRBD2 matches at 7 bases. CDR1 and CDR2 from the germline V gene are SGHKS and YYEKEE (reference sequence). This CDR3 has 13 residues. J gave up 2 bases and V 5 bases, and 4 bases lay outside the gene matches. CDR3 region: CASRLGLAYEQYF. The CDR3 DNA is TGTGCCAGCAGACTCGGACTAGCCTACGAGCAGTACTTC.

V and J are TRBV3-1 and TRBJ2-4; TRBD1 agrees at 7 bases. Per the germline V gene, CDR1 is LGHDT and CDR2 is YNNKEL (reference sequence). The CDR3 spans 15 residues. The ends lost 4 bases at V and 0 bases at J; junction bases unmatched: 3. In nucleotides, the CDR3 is TGTGCCAGCAGCCTACGGACAGGAGCCAAAAACATTCAGTACTTC. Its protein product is CASSLRTGAKNIQYF.

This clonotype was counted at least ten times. CDR3 sequence: CASSFTGHNQPQHF. CDR3 coding DNA: TGTGCCAGCAGTTTCACAGGGCACAATCAGCCCCAGCATTTT. This chain uses TRBV12-3 or TRBV12-4 with TRBJ1-5, with D perhaps matching TRBD1 (6 bases). CDR3 size: 14 residues. The germline V and J ends were trimmed by 3 bases and 3 bases, with 9 bases remaining between them.

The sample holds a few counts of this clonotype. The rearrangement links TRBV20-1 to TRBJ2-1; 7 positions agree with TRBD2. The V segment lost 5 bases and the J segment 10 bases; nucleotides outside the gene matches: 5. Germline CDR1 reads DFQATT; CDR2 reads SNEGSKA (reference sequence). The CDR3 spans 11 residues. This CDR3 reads CSALGGYEQFF. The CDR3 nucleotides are TGCAGTGCTTTGGGGGGGTACGAGCAGTTCTTC.

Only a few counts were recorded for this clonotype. This chain's CDR3 is CASSNAAELFF. In DNA form, the CDR3 reads TGTGCCAGTAGTAACGCCGCGGAACTGTTTTTT. The rearrangement uses TRBV19 and TRBJ1-4; D uncertain. The CDR3 is 11 amino acids. Germline V gene lookup returns CDR1 LNHDA and CDR2 SQIVND (reference sequence). V gave up 4 bases and J gave up 12 bases, with 9 bases separating them.

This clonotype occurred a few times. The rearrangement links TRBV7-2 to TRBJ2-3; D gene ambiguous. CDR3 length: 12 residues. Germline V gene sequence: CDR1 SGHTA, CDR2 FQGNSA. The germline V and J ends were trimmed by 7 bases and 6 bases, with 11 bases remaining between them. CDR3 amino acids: CASKGGPDTQYF. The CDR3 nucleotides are TGTGCCAGCAAAGGCGGTCCGGATACGCAGTATTTT.

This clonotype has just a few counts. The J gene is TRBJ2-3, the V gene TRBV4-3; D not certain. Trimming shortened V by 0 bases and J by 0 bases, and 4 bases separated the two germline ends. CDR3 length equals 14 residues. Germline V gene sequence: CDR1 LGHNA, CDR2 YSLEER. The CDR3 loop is CASSQDRSTDTQYF. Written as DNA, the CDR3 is TGCGCCAGCAGCCAAGATCGGAGCACAGATACGCAGTATTTT.

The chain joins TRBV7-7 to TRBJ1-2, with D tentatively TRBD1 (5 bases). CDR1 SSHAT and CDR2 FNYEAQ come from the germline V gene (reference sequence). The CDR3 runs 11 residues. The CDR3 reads CATGDNYGYTF. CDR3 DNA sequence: TGTGCTACGGGGGACAACTATGGCTACACCTTC.

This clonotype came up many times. CDR3 residues: CASSSADRVTEAFF. The CDR3 nucleotides are TGCGCCAGCAGCTCCGCCGACAGGGTGACTGAAGCTTTCTTT. This chain connects TRBV5-1 to TRBJ1-1, with TRBD1 identical over 7 bases. Germline V gene lookup returns CDR1 SGHRS and CDR2 YFSETQ. V lost 3 bases, J lost 5 bases, and 7 bases stayed unmatched. CDR3 length equals 14 residues.

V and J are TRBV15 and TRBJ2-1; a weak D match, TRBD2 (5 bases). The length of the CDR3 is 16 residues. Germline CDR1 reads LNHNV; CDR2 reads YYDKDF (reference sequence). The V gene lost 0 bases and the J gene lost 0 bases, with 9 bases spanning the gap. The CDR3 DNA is TGTGCCACCAGCAGAGACGGAGCGGCCTCCTACAATGAGCAGTTCTTC. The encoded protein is CATSRDGAASYNEQFF.

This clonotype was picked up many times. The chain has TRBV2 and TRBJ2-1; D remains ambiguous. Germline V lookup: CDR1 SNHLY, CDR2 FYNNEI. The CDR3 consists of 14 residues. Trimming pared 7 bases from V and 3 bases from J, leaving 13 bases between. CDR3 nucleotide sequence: TGTGCCAGCACCCTCCCTCGGTACTACAATGAGCAGTTCTTC. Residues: CASTLPRYYNEQFF.

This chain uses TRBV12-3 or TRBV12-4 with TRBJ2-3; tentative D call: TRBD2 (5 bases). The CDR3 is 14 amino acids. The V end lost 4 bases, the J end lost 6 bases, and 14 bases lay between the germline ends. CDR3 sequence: CASSSSRTQDTQYF. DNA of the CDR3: TGTGCCAGCAGTTCTAGCCGTACTCAGGATACGCAGTATTTT.

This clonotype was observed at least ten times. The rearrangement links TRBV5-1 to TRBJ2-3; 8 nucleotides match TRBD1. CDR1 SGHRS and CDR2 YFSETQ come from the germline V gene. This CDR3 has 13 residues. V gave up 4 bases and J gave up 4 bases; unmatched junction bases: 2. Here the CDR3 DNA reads TGCGCCAGCAGCCCAGGGGGCGCAGATACGCAGTATTTT. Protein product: CASSPGGADTQYF.

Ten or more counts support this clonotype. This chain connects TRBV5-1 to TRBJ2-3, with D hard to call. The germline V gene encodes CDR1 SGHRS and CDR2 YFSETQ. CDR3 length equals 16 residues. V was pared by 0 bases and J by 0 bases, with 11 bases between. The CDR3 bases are TGCGCCAGCAGCTTGGGAAGGACCACTAGCACAGATACGCAGTATTTT. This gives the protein CASSLGRTTSTDTQYF.